The next 13 T cell receptor beta chains were all read from a single sample in a study of T cell clones after liver transplantation. Using immunoSEQ multiplex PCR, the repertoire was profiled, and TCRdb retains in-frame clones only, with some absent. The sample consists of 85,000 to 110,000 clones, around 80% of them appearing once. The sequenced sample was CD4+ T cells from blood, obtained approximately 4 years after liver transplant. All receptors come from a human patient who received a liver transplant. Part of the T cells may come from the graft donor.

This chain connects TRBV28 to TRBJ2-1; D might be TRBD2 (6 bases). The germline V gene encodes CDR1 MDHEN and CDR2 SYDVKM. CDR3 size: 15 residues. Trimming cost V 3 bases and J 4 bases, with 13 bases left between them. The CDR3 region has the DNA TGTGCCAGCAGTTTCTCAACCGGGGGATACAATGAGCAGTTCTTC. Amino acids: CASSFSTGGYNEQFF.

V is TRBV2 and J is TRBJ2-1; 7 bases map to TRBD1. The CDR3 length is 13 residues. With V trimmed by 8 bases and J by 9 bases, 10 bases remained unmatched. From germline, CDR1 is SNHLY and CDR2 FYNNEI. The CDR3 nucleotides read TGTGCCAGCTCGGCACAGGGGTTAAGTGAGCAGTTCTTC. Residues: CASSAQGLSEQFF.

The chain uses TRBV7-2 and TRBJ2-5; D is unclear. V was trimmed by 3 bases and J by 0 bases, leaving 2 bases between them. Germline values: CDR1 SGHTA, CDR2 FQGNSA. The CDR3 consists of 12 residues. The CDR3 DNA reads as TGTGCCAGCAGCTTCAACCAAGAGACCCAGTACTTC. Its translation is CASSFNQETQYF. The entire variable domain, with the rest obtained from reference TRBV7-2 and TRBJ2-5, is as follows: GAGVSQSPSNKVTEKGKDVELRCDPISGHTALYWYRQSLGQGLEFLIYFQGNSAPDKSGLPSDRFSAERTGGSVSTLTIQRTQQEDSAVYLCASSFNQETQYFGPGTRLLVL.

This chain connects TRBV28 to TRBJ1-4, with 7 nucleotides matching TRBD1. The V gene end was trimmed by 3 bases and the J gene end by 7 bases; junction bases not matched to a gene: 8. This CDR3 has 15 residues. CDR1 is MDHEN and CDR2 is SYDVKM in the germline V gene. The CDR3 DNA reads TGTGCCAGCAGTTTTTCCGGGCAGGGGGTTGAAAAACTGTTTTTT. This gives the protein CASSFSGQGVEKLFF.

The chain recombines TRBV27 with TRBJ2-6; 7 bases agree with TRBD1. The V segment lost 4 bases and the J segment 0 bases; nucleotides outside the gene matches: 6. The CDR3 is 17 amino acids. CDR1 and CDR2 (germline): MNHEY, SMNVEV (reference sequence). The CDR3 sequence is CASSSSGGHSGANVLTF. The CDR3 DNA is TGTGCCAGCAGTTCGTCAGGGGGACACTCTGGGGCCAACGTCCTGACTTTC.

Here the CDR3 DNA reads TGCGCCAGCAGCTTGGGGACGCAGGGAATGCAGTATTTT. It is translated as CASSLGTQGMQYF. The chain has TRBV5-1 and TRBJ2-3, with D perhaps matching TRBD1 (5 bases). Per the germline V gene, CDR1 is SGHRS and CDR2 is YFSETQ. The V end lost 0 bases, the J end lost 11 bases, and 13 bases lay between the germline ends. The CDR3 runs to 13 residues.

This clone is a singleton in its sample. This sequence joins TRBV6-6 and TRBJ2-5; 11 bases fit TRBD2. From germline, CDR1 is MNHNY and CDR2 SVGAGI (reference sequence). Trimming at V came to 6 bases and at J to 1 base, leaving 1 base not matched to a gene. The CDR3 consists of 14 residues. The CDR3 is CASRLAGVQETQYF. The CDR3 DNA follows: TGTGCCAGCAGACTAGCGGGGGTCCAAGAGACCCAGTACTTC.

The chain carries TRBV7-2 and TRBJ1-1; D unclear. CDR3 size: 17 residues. Germline V gene data show CDR1 as SGHTA and CDR2 as FQGNSA. Trimming stripped 1 base from V and 0 bases from J, with 15 bases between. The CDR3 nucleotides read TGTGCCAGCAGCTTAGGTGCGGGTCTTCCCATGAACACTGAAGCTTTCTTT. Amino acids: CASSLGAGLPMNTEAFF. Using reference TRBV7-2 and TRBJ1-1 for the parts outside the CDR3, the full variable domain is GAGVSQSPSNKVTEKGKDVELRCDPISGHTALYWYRQSLGQGLEFLIYFQGNSAPDKSGLPSDRFSAERTGGSVSTLTIQRTQQEDSAVYLCASSLGAGLPMNTEAFFGQGTRLTVV.

The V gene is TRBV6-5, the J gene TRBJ1-1; D gene uncertain. This CDR3 is 13 amino acids long. Germline CDR1 is MNHEY and CDR2 is SVGAGI. V dropped 2 bases and J dropped 0 bases, with 4 bases sitting between them. This CDR3 is CASSYHVNTEAFF. CDR3 DNA sequence: TGTGCCAGCAGTTACCACGTGAACACTGAAGCTTTCTTT.

The chain employs TRBV19 and TRBJ2-7, with 7 positions matching TRBD1. V dropped 8 bases and J dropped 9; count of bases not matched to a gene: 10. CDR1 is LNHDA, CDR2 SQIVND, per germline (reference sequence). The CDR3 consists of 12 residues. The CDR3 here is CASRDRADGQYF. CDR3 bases: TGTGCCAGTCGTGACAGGGCGGATGGGCAGTACTTC.

The chain employs TRBV10-3 and TRBJ2-5, with D maybe TRBD1 (5 bases). The CDR3 totals 15 residues. V lost 5 bases to trimming and J lost 0 bases, with 13 bases between them. CDR1 and CDR2 from the germline V gene are ENHRY and SYGVKD. This CDR3 reads CAISSVGQHQETQYF. The DNA for the CDR3 is TGTGCCATCAGTTCCGTGGGGCAGCACCAAGAGACCCAGTACTTC.

J is TRBJ1-2 and V is TRBV18; D is perhaps TRBD1 (5 bases). Deletions cut 5 bases from V and 5 bases from J, with 15 bases between. Germline V CDR1 and CDR2: KGHSH, LQKENI. This CDR3 is 14 amino acids long. The CDR3 DNA sequence: TGTGCCAGCTCATCGGGACGGATGGGTTATGGCTACACCTTC. Its translation is CASSSGRMGYGYTF.

This chain links TRBV19 with TRBJ1-2, with D unresolved. V lost 3 bases and J 6 bases, leaving 14 bases between the germline ends. Germline CDR1 and CDR2: LNHDA and SQIVND (reference sequence). This CDR3 has 14 amino acids. CDR3 sequence: CASSIWPGRNGYTF. CDR3 nucleotides: TGTGCCAGTAGTATTTGGCCAGGTAGGAATGGCTACACCTTC. Full variable domain (outside the CDR3, taken from reference TRBV19 and TRBJ1-2): DGGITQSPKYLFRKEGQNVTLSCEQNLNHDAMYWYRQDPGQGLRLIYYSQIVNDFQKGDIAEGYSVSREKKESFPLTVTSAQKNPTAFYLCASSIWPGRNGYTFGSGTRLTVV.